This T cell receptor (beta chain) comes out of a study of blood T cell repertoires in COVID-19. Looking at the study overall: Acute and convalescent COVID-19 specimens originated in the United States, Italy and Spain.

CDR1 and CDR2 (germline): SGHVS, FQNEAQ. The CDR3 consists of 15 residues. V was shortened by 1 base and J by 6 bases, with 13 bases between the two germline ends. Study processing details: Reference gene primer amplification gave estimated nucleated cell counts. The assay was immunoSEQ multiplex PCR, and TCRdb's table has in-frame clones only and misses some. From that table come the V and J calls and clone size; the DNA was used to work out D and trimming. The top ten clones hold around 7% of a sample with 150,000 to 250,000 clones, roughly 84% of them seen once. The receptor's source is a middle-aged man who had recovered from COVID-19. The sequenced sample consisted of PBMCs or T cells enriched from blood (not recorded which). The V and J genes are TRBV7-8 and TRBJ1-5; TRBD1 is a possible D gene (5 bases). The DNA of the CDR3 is TGTGCCAGCAGCTTAGGGGGGGGAGGTGGTCAGCCCCAGCATTTT. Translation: CASSLGGGGGQPQHF. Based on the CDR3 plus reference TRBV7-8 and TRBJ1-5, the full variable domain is GAGVSQSPRYKVAKRGQDVALRCDPISGHVSLFWYQQALGQGPEFLTYFQNEAQLDKSGLPSDRFFAERPEGSVSTLKIQRTQQEDSAVYLCASSLGGGGGQPQHFGDGTRLSIL.